A single sample is the source of the 12 T cell receptor beta chains below, sequenced in a study of beta chain features in type 1 diabetes. Broader study findings: A moderate, significant TCRB CDR3 shortening appeared in type 1 diabetes across four CD4+ subsets.

Which antigens these TCRs recognize remains unknown. TCRB transcripts that were expressed got sequenced, as all of the isolated RNA had been reverse transcribed. Clones were sequenced by immunoSEQ multiplex PCR, and TCRdb holds only the in-frame ones, with some missing. The sample includes 150,000 to 180,000 clones, approximately 10% of them seen just once. Specimen: central memory CD4+ T cells from blood. The receptors were gathered from a man between 25 and 39 years old with type 1 diabetes.

This clone was seen a few times. The chain combines TRBV29-1 with TRBJ2-6; TRBD2 matches at 8 bases. The CDR3 contains 14 residues. Germline V lookup: CDR1 SQVTM, CDR2 ANQGSEA. After removal of 6 bases from V and 2 bases from J, the junction contained 3 bases not matched to a gene. CDR3 residues: CSVRAGAGANVLTF. The CDR3 bases are TGCAGCGTACGAGCGGGGGCTGGGGCCAACGTCCTGACTTTC.

This sequence joins TRBV15 and TRBJ2-7; TRBD1 is a possible D gene (6 bases). Trimming stripped 1 base from V and 4 bases from J, with 8 bases between. The CDR3 length is 13 residues. Germline lookup yields CDR1 LNHNV and CDR2 YYDKDF (reference sequence). The CDR3 reads CATSRGGQYEQYF. CDR3 nucleotide sequence: TGTGCCACCAGCAGAGGTGGACAGTACGAGCAGTACTTC.

This clone was picked up a small number of times. The chain couples TRBV5-1 to TRBJ2-3, with TRBD2 as a possible D gene (5 bases). The germline CDR1 and CDR2 sequences are SGHRS and YFSETQ. The CDR3 contains 17 residues. The V end lost 5 bases, the J end lost 0 bases, and 19 bases lay between the germline ends. CDR3 in amino acids: CASRLFAGGPSTDTQYF. The DNA for the CDR3 is TGCGCCAGCAGACTTTTTGCAGGAGGTCCTAGCACAGATACGCAGTATTTT.

This clone was detected only a few times. The V and J genes are TRBV18 and TRBJ2-3; D remains unclear. This CDR3 has 16 amino acids. Per the germline V gene, CDR1 is KGHSH and CDR2 is LQKENI. V lost 2 bases, J lost 0 bases, and 12 bases lay in between. The CDR3 nucleotides are TGTGCCAGCTCACCAGTGACACCAAAGAGCACAGATACGCAGTATTTT. Translating gives CASSPVTPKSTDTQYF.

The V call is TRBV29-1, the J call TRBJ2-2, with TRBD2 matching over 9 bases. CDR3 size: 16 residues. In germline, CDR1 is SQVTM, CDR2 ANQGSEA. J lost 1 base, V lost 4 bases, and 7 bases had no gene match. CDR3 in DNA: TGCAGCGTTGGAGGCGGGAGGGCACAGAACACCGGGGAGCTGTTTTTT. It codes for CSVGGGRAQNTGELFF.

This clone was seen a handful of times. The rearrangement joins TRBV6-6 to TRBJ2-1; 10 nucleotides align to TRBD2. The J segment lost 3 bases and the V segment lost 6 bases, leaving 2 bases of the junction unmatched. Germline V gives CDR1 MNHNY, CDR2 SVGAGI (reference sequence). The CDR3 sequence is 14 residues long. The CDR3 DNA reads as TGTGCCAGCAGCCTAGCGGGGGTCTACAATGAGCAGTTCTTC. The encoded protein is CASSLAGVYNEQFF.

The CDR3 protein is CASRPGTGGSYEQYF. The CDR3 DNA is TGTGCCAGCAGGCCCGGGACAGGGGGCTCCTACGAGCAGTACTTC. V usage is TRBV2 and J usage is TRBJ2-7, with 11 bases that match TRBD1. The CDR3 consists of 15 residues. CDR1 and CDR2 (germline): SNHLY, FYNNEI. Trimming cost V 6 bases and J 0 bases; bases outside gene matches: 4. The whole variable domain, filled in from reference TRBV2 and TRBJ2-7, reads EPEVTQTPSHQVTQMGQEVILRCVPISNHLYFYWYRQILGQKVEFLVSFYNNEISEKSEIFDDQFSVERPDGSNFTLKIRSTKLEDSAMYFCASRPGTGGSYEQYFGPGTRLTVT.

This clone appeared a few times. This chain joins TRBV9 and TRBJ2-2, with no clear D. V shed 0 bases and J shed 6 bases, with 15 bases lying between them. Germline V gene lookup returns CDR1 SGDLS and CDR2 YYNGEE. The CDR3 contains 16 residues. This CDR3 reads CASSVAGPLRPGELFF. CDR3 nucleotide sequence: TGTGCCAGCAGCGTAGCTGGCCCATTACGTCCCGGGGAGCTGTTTTTT.

This clone was seen a handful of times. The chain joins TRBV5-4 to TRBJ2-5; 10 nucleotides line up with TRBD2. The CDR3 contains 15 residues. V lost 4 bases, J lost 4 bases, and 7 bases stayed unmatched. From germline, CDR1 is SGHNT and CDR2 YYREEE (reference sequence). CDR3 protein: CASSQSSGSRETQYF. CDR3 nucleotides: TGTGCCAGCAGCCAATCTAGCGGGAGTAGAGAGACCCAGTACTTC.

In its sample, this clone was seen a few times. The chain joins TRBV7-8 to TRBJ2-1; unclear D gene. CDR1 and CDR2 (germline): SGHVS, FQNEAQ. There are 13 residues in the CDR3. Trimming cost V 7 bases and J 8 bases, with 15 bases left between them. CDR3 residues: CASTTPPADEQFF. In DNA form, the CDR3 reads TGTGCCAGCACCACACCCCCCGCGGATGAGCAGTTCTTC.

This clone was seen a few times. The rearrangement links TRBV10-3 to TRBJ2-7, with D perhaps matching TRBD1 (5 bases). The CDR3 has 14 residues. Trimming took off 2 bases at V and 6 bases at J, with 14 bases between the two ends. Germline V lookup: CDR1 ENHRY, CDR2 SYGVKD. The DNA for the CDR3 is TGTGCCATCAGTGAGCCCAACAGGTCCCGCGAGCAGTACTTC. This gives the protein CAISEPNRSREQYF.

The chain links TRBV28 to TRBJ2-1, with D perhaps TRBD2 (6 bases). This CDR3 is built from 16 residues. V dropped 5 bases and J dropped 2 bases, with 16 bases sitting between them. The germline V gene has CDR1 MDHEN and CDR2 SYDVKM. CDR3 protein: CASSGTSSFPYNEQFF. In nucleotides, the CDR3 is TGTGCCAGCAGTGGAACTAGCTCCTTTCCCTACAATGAGCAGTTCTTC.